The 22 T cell receptor beta chains in this list originate from one sample, sequenced in a study of T cells in Graves' hyperthyroidism and ophthalmopathy (dated by TCRdb to between 2018 and 2021). The library was built by means of multiplex PCR. Sequencing instrument: Illumina HiSeq 2000. Amplification of TCR beta CDR3 regions was carried out from RNA transcripts. The first round of RT-PCR for the TCR CDR3 was performed with the HTBI primer set and the Qiagen OneStep RT-PCR kit. Using fastp trimming at Q25 and MiXCR clonotype assembly, TCRdb reanalyzed the public sequencing data and kept in-frame beta chains. Rows merge per CDR3 protein into single entries with the most common DNA and genes. Recorded for this sample are a few hundred thousand distinct CDR3 sequences; 16% of them occurred a single time. The top ten hold around 3.3% of the sample. What was sequenced was blood. The receptors derive from a woman in her 40s with Graves' ophthalmopathy.

This rearrangement joins TRBV9 to TRBJ2-3, with 13 bases matching TRBD2. The V gene end was trimmed by 3 bases and the J gene end by 2 bases; junction bases not matched to a gene: 3. Looked up from germline, CDR1 is SGDLS and CDR2 is YYNGEE. The CDR3 is 16 amino acids. CDR3 nucleotide sequence: TGTGCCAGCAGCGGGGGACTAGCGGGACCCACAGATACGCAGTATTTT. Translated: CASSGGLAGPTDTQYF.

This clonotype was seen at least ten times. This chain joins TRBV12-3 or TRBV12-4 and TRBJ2-2, with D uncertain. The V end lost 5 bases, the J end lost 4 bases, and 2 bases lay between the germline ends. This CDR3 region has 11 residues. CDR3 nucleotides: TGTGCCAGCAGTGTCACCGGGGAGCTGTTTTTT. The encoded protein is CASSVTGELFF.

The sample holds a few counts of this clonotype. CDR3 in DNA: TGTGCCAGCAGCGTTCCAGGTGTGGGAGAGACCCAGTACTTC. Encoded protein: CASSVPGVGETQYF. The chain links TRBV12-3 or TRBV12-4 to TRBJ2-5; D gene uncertain. The CDR3 runs 14 residues. The V and J ends lost 6 bases and 4 bases respectively, with 15 bases between them.

Points on this clonotype: This may arise from a read error, as a much more abundant clone is one base away. The chain is built from TRBV2 and TRBJ2-7, with TRBD2 matching over 10 bases. V lost 8 bases to trimming and J lost 1 base; unmatched junction nucleotides: 8. The CDR3 extends over 15 amino acids. Looked up from germline, CDR1 is SNHLY and CDR2 is FYNNEI. CDR3 in amino acids: CASGPTSGFSYEQYF. For the CDR3, the DNA is TGTGCCAGCGGCCCGACTAGCGGGTTTTCCTACGAGCAGTACTTC.

The sample holds many counts of this clonotype. The chain employs TRBV10-2 and TRBJ2-7; possible D gene TRBD2, 6 bases. V dropped 6 bases and J dropped 2 bases, with 11 bases sitting between them. Per the germline V gene, CDR1 is WSHSY and CDR2 is SAAADI. CDR3 length: 13 amino acids. For the CDR3, the DNA is TGCGCCAGCAGATCGGGGGTCGCCTACGAGCAGTACTTC. Protein product: CASRSGVAYEQYF.

Ten or more counts support this clonotype. The V gene is TRBV3-1, the J gene TRBJ1-2, with D possibly TRBD1 on 6 matching bases. V was trimmed by 3 bases and J by 2 bases, leaving 10 bases between them. Germline CDR1 is LGHDT and CDR2 is YNNKEL (reference sequence). The CDR3 sequence is 14 residues long. The CDR3 DNA sequence: TGTGCCAGCAGCCAGACGACAGGAAACTATGGCTACACCTTC. Amino acid sequence: CASSQTTGNYGYTF.

This rearrangement joins TRBV20-1 to TRBJ1-5; 7 bases are a match to TRBD1. The CDR3 totals 15 residues. In germline, CDR1 is DFQATT, CDR2 SNEGSKA (reference sequence). The junction had 9 bases not matched to a gene; V was cut back by 3 bases and J by 4 bases. CDR3 DNA: TGCAGTGCTAGGACATCGGGACAGAGAAATCAGCCCCAGCATTTT. This translates into CSARTSGQRNQPQHF.

This clonotype was seen only a few times. The gene calls are TRBV4-1 and TRBJ1-6; D is possibly TRBD1 (5 bases). CDR1 MGHRA and CDR2 YSYEKL come from the germline V gene. CDR3 size: 15 residues. V was clipped by 1 base and J by 9 bases, with 13 bases between them. The CDR3 protein is CASSQGPGGGSPLHF. The CDR3 DNA reads TGCGCCAGCAGCCAAGGGCCCGGGGGTGGTTCACCCCTCCACTTT.

CDR3 protein: CASKRAGTDTQYF. As DNA, the CDR3 is TGTGCCAGCAAGAGGGCAGGCACAGATACGCAGTATTTT. The chain couples TRBV2 to TRBJ2-3, with D possibly matching TRBD2 (5 bases). The V and J ends lost 7 bases and 1 base respectively, with 9 bases between them. This CDR3 has 13 amino acids. The germline gives CDR1 SNHLY, CDR2 FYNNEI. The full variable domain, completed using reference TRBV2 and TRBJ2-3, is EPEVTQTPSHQVTQMGQEVILRCVPISNHLYFYWYRQILGQKVEFLVSFYNNEISEKSEIFDDQFSVERPDGSNFTLKIRSTKLEDSAMYFCASKRAGTDTQYFGPGTRLTVL.

This clonotype was observed a handful of times. The chain uses TRBV10-2 and TRBJ1-1, with D uncertain. The V end was cut by 7 bases, the J end by 0 bases, with 6 bases between. The germline V gene has CDR1 WSHSY and CDR2 SAAADI. CDR3 length: 12 residues. The CDR3: CASTSMNTEAFF. The DNA of the CDR3 is TGCGCCAGCACTAGTATGAACACTGAAGCTTTCTTT.

This clonotype was observed at least ten times. The chain links TRBV6-2 or TRBV6-3 to TRBJ1-1, with D uncertain. Trimming pared 2 bases from V and 4 bases from J, leaving 8 bases between. The length of the CDR3 is 13 residues. Germline CDR1 is MNHEY and CDR2 is SVGEGT. CDR3 region: CASSYIVPTEAFF. The CDR3 DNA is TGTGCCAGCAGTTACATCGTCCCCACTGAAGCTTTCTTT.

This clonotype appeared a few times. One end of the junction is discordant with germline, which a read error may explain. The V gene is TRBV5-1, the J gene TRBJ2-3, with TRBD2 matching 14 bases. The CDR3 has 17 residues. Germline V gene lookup returns CDR1 SGHRS and CDR2 YFSETQ. CDR3 sequence (DNA): TGTGCCAGCAGCTGGCGACTAGCGGGAGGGCCCATAGATACGCAGTATTTT. Residues: CASSWRLAGGPIDTQYF.

This clonotype occurred many times. The chain combines TRBV11-2 with TRBJ2-1, with 7 bases fitting TRBD2. The CDR3 runs 18 residues. Germline CDR1 and CDR2: SGHAT and FQNNGV. V shed 3 bases, J shed 2 bases, and the junction held 13 bases outside the gene matches. CDR3 nucleotide sequence: TGTGCCAGCAGCTTTGAGAACATCGGACTAGTTACCTACAATGAGCAGTTCTTC. Protein product: CASSFENIGLVTYNEQFF.

V and J are TRBV20-1 and TRBJ1-6, with D perhaps matching TRBD1 (5 bases). This CDR3 has 14 amino acids. V was shortened by 1 base and J by 8 bases, with 12 bases between the two germline ends. Germline CDR1 and CDR2: DFQATT and SNEGSKA (reference sequence). The CDR3 loop is CSARVKGSDSPLHF. Here the CDR3 DNA reads TGCAGTGCTAGAGTGAAGGGGTCGGATTCACCCCTCCACTTT.

This clonotype was detected many times. The chain links TRBV20-1 to TRBJ2-7; D is undetermined. Germline-derived CDR1 and CDR2 are DFQATT and SNEGSKA (reference sequence). V lost 3 bases and J 6 bases, leaving 9 bases between the germline ends. This CDR3 comprises 11 residues. The CDR3 region is CSARGPIEQYF. The CDR3 DNA follows: TGCAGTGCTAGGGGCCCGATCGAGCAGTACTTC.

The chain joins TRBV11-1 to TRBJ2-7; 12 bases line up with TRBD2. CDR1 and CDR2 from the germline V gene are SGHAT and FQDESV (reference sequence). V was pared by 5 bases and J by 0 bases, with 5 bases of the junction left unmatched. CDR3 size: 16 residues. The CDR3 DNA is TGTGCCAGCAGCGGACAACTAGCGGGGGGCTCCTACGAGCAGTACTTC. Translating it yields CASSGQLAGGSYEQYF.

The chain couples TRBV19 to TRBJ1-1, with D uncertain. The germline V gene has CDR1 LNHDA and CDR2 SQIVND (reference sequence). V lost 3 bases and J lost 1, with 6 bases in between. The CDR3 runs 13 residues. The CDR3 protein is CASSISGNTEAFF. DNA of the CDR3: TGTGCCAGTAGTATTTCAGGGAACACTGAAGCTTTCTTT.

This clonotype was counted at least ten times. The genes are TRBV11-1 and TRBJ1-4; the D is unclear. The CDR3 is made up of 16 amino acids. The V gene's germline CDR1 is SGHAT and CDR2 FQDESV (reference sequence). The germline V and J ends were trimmed by 2 bases and 0 bases, with 10 bases remaining between them. CDR3 DNA sequence: TGTGCCAGCAGCTTATCTTCGTGGTCAACTAATGAAAAACTGTTTTTT. Translating gives CASSLSSWSTNEKLFF.

In its sample, this clonotype was seen a few times. The chain uses TRBV12-3 or TRBV12-4 and TRBJ2-2, with 9 bases fitting TRBD1. Germline trimming cut 6 bases from V and 5 bases from J; bases unmatched to any gene: 10. This CDR3 is 16 amino acids long. CDR3 residues: CASSPRTGVGTGELFF. CDR3 DNA sequence: TGTGCCAGCAGCCCTAGGACAGGGGTAGGGACCGGGGAGCTGTTTTTT.

V is TRBV14 and J is TRBJ2-1; D gene unclear. Per germline, CDR1 SGHDN and CDR2 FVKESK. This CDR3 comprises 17 residues. Trimming left V 4 bases short and J 4 bases short, with 20 bases between. The CDR3 loop reads CASSPNRVPNRYNEQFF. The CDR3 coding sequence is TGTGCCAGCAGCCCGAACCGGGTCCCCAACCGATACAATGAGCAGTTCTTC.

This clonotype was observed a handful of times. The J gene is TRBJ2-7, the V gene TRBV27; 12 positions match TRBD2. Germline lookup yields CDR1 MNHEY and CDR2 SMNVEV (reference sequence). V shed 6 bases, J shed 4 bases, and the junction held 10 bases outside the gene matches. CDR3 size: 16 residues. CDR3 DNA sequence: TGTGCCAGCAGAGAGCTAGCGGGAGGGCCGGTGTACGAGCAGTACTTC. It translates to CASRELAGGPVYEQYF.

The table lists this clonotype with a few counts. This may be a read error: a much more frequent sequence differs by one nucleotide. The chain has TRBV7-9 and TRBJ2-3, with D uncertain. The CDR3 extends over 12 amino acids. Per germline, CDR1 SEHNR and CDR2 FQNEAQ (reference sequence). CDR3 protein: CAGSVRTDTQYF. CDR3 sequence (DNA): TGTGCCGGCAGCGTTCGCACAGATACGCAGTATTTT.